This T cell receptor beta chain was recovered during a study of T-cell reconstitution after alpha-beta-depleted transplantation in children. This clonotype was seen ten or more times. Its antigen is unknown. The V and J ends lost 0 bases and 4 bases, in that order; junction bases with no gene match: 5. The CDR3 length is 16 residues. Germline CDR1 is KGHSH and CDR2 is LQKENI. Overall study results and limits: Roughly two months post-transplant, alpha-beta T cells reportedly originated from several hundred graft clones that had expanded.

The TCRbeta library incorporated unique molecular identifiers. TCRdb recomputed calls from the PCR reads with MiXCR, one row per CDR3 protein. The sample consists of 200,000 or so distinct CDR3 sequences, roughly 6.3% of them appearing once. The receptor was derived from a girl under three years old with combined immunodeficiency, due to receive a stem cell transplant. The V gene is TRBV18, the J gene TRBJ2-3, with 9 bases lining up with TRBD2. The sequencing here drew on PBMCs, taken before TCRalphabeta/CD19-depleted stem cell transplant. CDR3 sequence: CASSPPLAGVPDTQYF. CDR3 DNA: TGTGCCAGCTCACCACCGTTAGCGGGGGTCCCAGATACGCAGTATTTT.